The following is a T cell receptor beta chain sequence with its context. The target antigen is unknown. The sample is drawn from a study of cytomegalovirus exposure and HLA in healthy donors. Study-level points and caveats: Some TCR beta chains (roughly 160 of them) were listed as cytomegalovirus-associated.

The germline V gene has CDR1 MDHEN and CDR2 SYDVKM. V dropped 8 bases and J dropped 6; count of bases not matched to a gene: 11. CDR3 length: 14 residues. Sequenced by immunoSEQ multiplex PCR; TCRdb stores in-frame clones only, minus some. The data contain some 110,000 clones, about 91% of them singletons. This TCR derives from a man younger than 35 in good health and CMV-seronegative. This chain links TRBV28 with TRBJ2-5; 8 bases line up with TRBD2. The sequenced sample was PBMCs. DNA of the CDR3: TGTGCCAGCCAAGGGTCGGGGGGGCACAAGACCCAGTACTTC. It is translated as CASQGSGGHKTQYF.